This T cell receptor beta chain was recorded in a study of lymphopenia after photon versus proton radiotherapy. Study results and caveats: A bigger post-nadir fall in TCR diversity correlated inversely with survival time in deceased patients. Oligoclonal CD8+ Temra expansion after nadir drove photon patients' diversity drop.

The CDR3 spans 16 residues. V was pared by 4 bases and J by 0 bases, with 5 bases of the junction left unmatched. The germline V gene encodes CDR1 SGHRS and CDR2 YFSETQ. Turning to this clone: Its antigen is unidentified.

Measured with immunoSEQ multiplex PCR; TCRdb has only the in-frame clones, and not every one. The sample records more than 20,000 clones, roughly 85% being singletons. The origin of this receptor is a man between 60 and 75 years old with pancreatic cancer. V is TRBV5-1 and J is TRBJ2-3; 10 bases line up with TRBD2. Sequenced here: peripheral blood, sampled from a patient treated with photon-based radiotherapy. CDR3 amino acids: CASSMGLALSTDTQYF. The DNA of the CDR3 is TGCGCCAGCAGCATGGGACTAGCGCTTAGCACAGATACGCAGTATTTT.